These 31 T cell receptor beta chains were sequenced from one sample in a study of circulating CD8 cells and anti-PD-1 response in melanoma. From live CD3+CD8+TCRalphabeta+ cells, four PD-1 and/or TIGIT subsets were sorted. Each library started from roughly 15 ng of total RNA using the QIAseq Immune Repertoire TCR panel. TCRdb re-analysed the reads in MiXCR, keeping a single row per CDR3 protein. The sample lists several hundred distinct CDR3 sequences; about 6.3% were seen once. Sequenced material: CD8+ T cells from PBMCs, taken at baseline or after one month of anti-PD-1 therapy (not recorded which). All receptors derive from a human donor with melanoma.

The chain links TRBV28 to TRBJ2-1; 7 positions match TRBD2. The V gene end was trimmed by 6 bases and the J gene end by 5 bases; junction bases not matched to a gene: 10. Germline V gene data show CDR1 as MDHEN and CDR2 as SYDVKM. This CDR3 spans 15 amino acids. CDR3 bases: TGTGCCAGCAGCTCAGGTTGGGGGGGTCACAATGAGCAGTTCTTC. This gives the protein CASSSGWGGHNEQFF.

By share of the sample, this clonotype is medium-sized. This chain connects TRBV21-1 to TRBJ2-1; the DNA was not compared with TRBD1, the D call given in the table. TRBV21-1 is noted as a pseudogene. There are 20 residues in the CDR3. The CDR3 region is CASSKEGGTGGRGSYNEQFF. CDR3 in DNA: TGTGCCAGCAGCAAAGAAGGGGGTACAGGGGGCAGAGGTTCCTACAATGAGCAGTTCTTC.

This chain links TRBV10-3 with TRBJ1-2; 8 bases match TRBD1. The CDR3 is 14 residues long. Germline V lookup: CDR1 ENHRY, CDR2 SYGVKD. V gave up 3 bases and J gave up 6 bases; unmatched junction bases: 6. Here the CDR3 DNA reads TGTGCCATCAGTGACCCCTCGACAGGGGATGGCTACACCTTC. This sequence encodes CAISDPSTGDGYTF.

This clonotype ranks as large. This rearrangement joins TRBV2 to TRBJ2-5, with a tentative D call TRBD2 (6 bases). The CDR3 extends over 14 amino acids. From germline, CDR1 is SNHLY and CDR2 FYNNEI. Trimming removed 9 bases at V and 0 bases at J, with 14 bases between. The CDR3 here is CARNRRRDQETQYF. As DNA, the CDR3 is TGTGCCAGAAACAGGCGGAGGGACCAAGAGACCCAGTACTTC.

The count of this clonotype is one. The chain combines TRBV7-9 with TRBJ2-4; TRBD1 matches 10 bases. V gave up 1 base and J gave up 7 bases; unmatched junction bases: 4. The CDR3 is 15 amino acids. From germline, CDR1 is SEHNR and CDR2 FQNEAQ (reference sequence). The CDR3 DNA sequence: TGTGCCAGCAGCTTAGGACAGGGGGCGATGAACATTCAGTACTTC. This gives the protein CASSLGQGAMNIQYF.

This clonotype is medium-sized. This sequence joins TRBV6-5 and TRBJ2-3; 8 nucleotides line up with TRBD2. J was trimmed by 2 bases and V by 2 bases; bases with no gene match: 3. Looked up from germline, CDR1 is MNHEY and CDR2 is SVGAGI. This CDR3 is 15 amino acids long. CDR3 DNA sequence: TGTGCCAGCAGTTACACTAGCGGTCCCACAGATACGCAGTATTTT. It translates to CASSYTSGPTDTQYF.

This clonotype is labeled as medium-sized (0.01 to 0.1%). The chain combines TRBV19 with TRBJ2-1; D call uncertain. CDR1 LNHDA and CDR2 SQIVND come from the germline V gene (reference sequence). The V end lost 2 bases, the J end lost 7 bases, and 18 bases lay between the germline ends. CDR3 size: 16 residues. This CDR3 reads CASSIYDGWAGNEQFF. The CDR3 nucleotides are TGTGCCAGTAGTATATACGACGGCTGGGCTGGGAATGAGCAGTTCTTC.

In this sample, this clonotype is large. The chain carries TRBV27 and TRBJ2-3; TRBD2 aligns across 11 bases. Germline values: CDR1 MNHEY, CDR2 SMNVEV (reference sequence). The J segment lost 4 bases and the V segment lost 10 bases, leaving 7 bases of the junction unmatched. CDR3 length: 14 amino acids. CDR3 protein: CATLGLAVPDTQYF. The DNA for the CDR3 is TGTGCCACCCTGGGACTAGCGGTCCCAGATACGCAGTATTTT.

This clonotype is large within its sample. The rearrangement uses TRBV7-6 and TRBJ2-2; the match to TRBD2 covers 10 bases. This CDR3 has 19 residues. The J segment lost 4 bases and the V segment lost 1 base, leaving 12 bases of the junction unmatched. Per germline, CDR1 SGHVS and CDR2 FNYEAQ. The CDR3: CASSLDPSSSGGRTGELFF. The CDR3, as DNA: TGTGCCAGCAGCTTAGACCCTTCCTCTAGCGGGGGCCGCACCGGGGAGCTGTTTTTT.

In its sample, this clonotype is large (0.1 to 1%). The rearrangement links TRBV19 to TRBJ2-2; TRBD2 agrees at 9 bases. Germline V gives CDR1 LNHDA, CDR2 SQIVND (reference sequence). Trimming removed 3 bases from V and 2 bases from J; junction bases left unmatched: 7. The CDR3 consists of 17 residues. The CDR3 DNA is TGTGCCAGTAGTATTGGTAGCGGGGGCTTAAACACCGGGGAGCTGTTTTTT. This gives the protein CASSIGSGGLNTGELFF.

By sample fraction, this clonotype is medium-sized. The V gene is TRBV28, the J gene TRBJ2-7; D remains unclear. V shed 4 bases and J shed 3 bases, with 13 bases lying between them. CDR1 is MDHEN, CDR2 SYDVKM, per germline. The CDR3 consists of 14 residues. The CDR3 region has the DNA TGTGCCAGCAGTTCCGGCCTCAACCACTACGAGCAGTACTTC. Residues: CASSSGLNHYEQYF.

The sample holds a few counts of this clonotype. This chain joins TRBV14 and TRBJ2-1; maybe TRBD2 (6 bases). In germline, CDR1 is SGHDN, CDR2 FVKESK. This CDR3 comprises 13 residues. The V end was cut by 2 bases, the J end by 10 bases, with 12 bases between. CDR3 sequence: CASSQWDSLEQFF. The CDR3 DNA follows: TGTGCCAGCAGCCAATGGGACTCGCTAGAGCAGTTCTTC.

This clonotype is large. CDR3: CASSLVTGDYTDTQYF. CDR3 nucleotide sequence: TGTGCCAGCAGCTTAGTAACGGGAGACTACACAGATACGCAGTATTTT. The rearrangement joins TRBV11-2 to TRBJ2-3; D is perhaps TRBD2 (6 bases). The germline V gene encodes CDR1 SGHAT and CDR2 FQNNGV. The CDR3 is 16 amino acids. Trimming cost V 1 base and J 2 bases, with 13 bases left between them. The whole variable domain, remainder taken from reference TRBV11-2 and TRBJ2-3, is EAGVAQSPRYKIIEKRQSVAFWCNPISGHATLYWYQQILGQGPKLLIQFQNNGVVDDSQLPKDRFSAERLKGVDSTLKIQPAKLEDSAVYLCASSLVTGDYTDTQYFGPGTRLTVL.

This clonotype is judged large. CDR3 residues: CASSDPRGPFTDTQYF. CDR3 coding DNA: TGTGCCAGCAGTGATCCCCGGGGGCCTTTTACAGATACGCAGTATTTT. The genes are TRBV2 and TRBJ2-3; perhaps D is TRBD1 or TRBD2 (6 bases each). The CDR3 totals 16 residues. Germline lookup yields CDR1 SNHLY and CDR2 FYNNEI. Trimming took 3 bases from V and 3 from J, leaving 16 bases between them.

By proportion, this clonotype is medium-sized. The rearrangement uses TRBV10-3 and TRBJ1-2; TRBD1 agrees at 8 bases. The length of the CDR3 is 17 residues. CDR1 is ENHRY, CDR2 SYGVKD, per germline. The J segment lost 4 bases and the V segment lost 7 bases, leaving 17 bases of the junction unmatched. CDR3: CAINNGTGGTLGYGYTF. The CDR3 DNA is TGTGCCATCAATAATGGGACAGGAGGGACACTAGGCTATGGCTACACCTTC.

Within the sample, this clonotype is large. This chain joins TRBV27 and TRBJ1-1; 8 bases fit TRBD1. Germline CDR1 reads MNHEY; CDR2 reads SMNVEV (reference sequence). The junction had 1 base not matched to a gene; V was cut back by 4 bases and J by 0 bases. The CDR3 runs 14 residues. The CDR3 sequence is CASSWTGMNTEAFF. Written as DNA, the CDR3 is TGTGCCAGCAGTTGGACAGGGATGAACACTGAAGCTTTCTTT.

This clonotype is termed medium-sized. The chain couples TRBV5-4 to TRBJ2-7; 9 bases map to TRBD1. After removal of 4 bases from V and 5 bases from J, the junction contained 7 bases not matched to a gene. This CDR3 region has 14 residues. Germline values: CDR1 SGHNT, CDR2 YYREEE (reference sequence). CDR3 loop: CASSLGTGLDEQYF. The CDR3 nucleotides read TGTGCCAGCAGCCTAGGGACAGGGCTAGACGAGCAGTACTTC.

A word on this clonotype: The conserved phenylalanine or tryptophan is not found at the CDR3 terminus, so this likely reflects a read error. The DNA is omitted, as the CDR3 cannot be located on it reliably, and the CDR3 follows TCRdb's listing. The CDR3 reads CASSMGLAGELEQYL. V is TRBV19 and J is TRBJ2-7; the DNA was not used to check the table's D call, TRBD2. The CDR3 has 15 amino acids, counting both end residues. The V gene's germline CDR1 is LNHDA and CDR2 SQIVND (reference sequence).

On this clonotype itself: A clone one base away is much larger, so this may be a read error. This chain joins TRBV29-1 and TRBJ2-7; D uncertain. The length of the CDR3 is 12 residues. Trimming removed 1 base from V and 7 bases from J, with 11 bases in between. The germline V gene encodes CDR1 SQVTM and CDR2 ANQGSEA. This CDR3 is CSVEACVGEQYF. CDR3 in DNA: TGCAGCGTTGAAGCCTGCGTGGGGGAGCAGTACTTC.

In this sample, this clonotype is large. This chain joins TRBV18 and TRBJ1-4; D gene ambiguous. Trimming cost V 2 bases and J 6 bases, with 19 bases left between them. Germline V gives CDR1 KGHSH, CDR2 LQKENI. This CDR3 has 17 residues. In DNA form, the CDR3 reads TGTGCCAGCTCACCAATTATAAACCGGGAGTACGATGAAAAACTGTTTTTT. Protein sequence: CASSPIINREYDEKLFF.

Judged by abundance, this clonotype is large. This rearrangement joins TRBV20-1 to TRBJ2-7; perhaps TRBD2 as D (6 bases). The CDR3 length is 16 residues. With 0 bases removed from V and 0 bases from J, the gap between germline ends came to 15 bases. Germline V gives CDR1 DFQATT, CDR2 SNEGSKA (reference sequence). Written as DNA, the CDR3 is TGCAGTGCTAGAGATAATTCGGGGACTCACTCCTACGAGCAGTACTTC. Its translation is CSARDNSGTHSYEQYF.

In its sample, this clonotype was seen a few times. A much larger clone differs from this one at a single base, so this may be a read error. The CDR3 ends on some other residue instead of the conserved phenylalanine or tryptophan, so this is likely a read error. The chain couples TRBV2 to TRBJ2-7; D not certain. The CDR3 length is 14 residues. Looked up from germline, CDR1 is SNHLY and CDR2 is FYNNEI. V dropped 4 bases and J dropped 4 bases, with 14 bases sitting between them. Here the CDR3 DNA reads TGTGCCAGCAGTGTTCGAGACAAGCTTTACGAGCAGTACTCC. Encoded protein: CASSVRDKLYEQYS.

A note on this clonotype: A much larger clonotype is one base distant, so this may be a read error. Given the absence of the conserved phenylalanine or tryptophan at the CDR3 end, a read error is likely. The chain employs TRBV19 and TRBJ2-7; 9 bases agree with TRBD1. The CDR3 has 12 amino acids. CDR1 and CDR2 (germline): LNHDA, SQIVND (reference sequence). V lost 9 bases and J lost 5; bases outside the gene matches: 5. The CDR3 bases are TGTGCCAGCCGGACAGGGGCCAACGAGCAGTACTCC. Its protein product is CASRTGANEQYS.

By frequency in the sample, this clonotype is large. The chain has TRBV27 and TRBJ2-1; TRBD2 matches 7 bases. Germline trimming cut 7 bases from V and 0 bases from J; bases unmatched to any gene: 3. This CDR3 has 14 amino acids. Germline V gene lookup returns CDR1 MNHEY and CDR2 SMNVEV (reference sequence). The CDR3 reads CASMGGDSYNEQFF. Here the CDR3 DNA reads TGTGCCAGCATGGGGGGGGACTCCTACAATGAGCAGTTCTTC.

By frequency in the sample, this clonotype is large. The chain recombines TRBV27 with TRBJ2-7, with TRBD2 matching over 10 bases. Germline trimming cut 6 bases from V and 3 bases from J; bases unmatched to any gene: 8. The CDR3 is 15 residues long. Germline V gene data show CDR1 as MNHEY and CDR2 as SMNVEV (reference sequence). Here the CDR3 reads CASSIAGGGDYEQYF. CDR3 in DNA: TGTGCCAGCAGCATAGCGGGAGGAGGGGACTACGAGCAGTACTTC.

This clonotype is judged large. CDR3 sequence (DNA): TGTGCCACCAGTGATGAGGGTTGGGGCGGGAATACGCAGTATTTT. Residues: CATSDEGWGGNTQYF. This rearrangement joins TRBV24-1 to TRBJ2-3, with D maybe TRBD2 (6 bases). CDR1 and CDR2 (germline): KGHDR, SFDVKD. V was trimmed by 3 bases and J by 7 bases, leaving 16 bases between them. The CDR3 extends over 15 amino acids.

In this sample, this clonotype is large. The chain carries TRBV24-1 and TRBJ2-2, with D unclear. Trimming removed 0 bases from V and 3 bases from J, with 4 bases in between. This CDR3 comprises 14 residues. Germline V CDR1 and CDR2: KGHDR, SFDVKD. CDR3 DNA: TGTGCCACCAGTGATTTGCCTTACACCGGGGAGCTGTTTTTT. Amino acids: CATSDLPYTGELFF.

By share, this clonotype ranks as medium-sized. This chain uses TRBV24-1 with TRBJ2-2; D unclear. Looked up from germline, CDR1 is KGHDR and CDR2 is SFDVKD. This CDR3 is built from 13 residues. V lost 1 base to trimming and J lost 5 bases, with 4 bases between them. The CDR3 reads CATSDLRTGELFF. The CDR3 DNA is TGTGCCACCAGTGATTTAAGAACCGGGGAGCTGTTTTTT.

This clonotype is categorized as medium-sized (0.01 to 0.1%). The chain has TRBV30 and TRBJ2-5, with 8 bases that match TRBD2. CDR3 length: 14 amino acids. CDR1 and CDR2 (germline): GTSNPN, SVGIG (reference sequence). V trimming: 0 bases; J trimming: 5 bases; junction bases outside the gene matches: 5. The CDR3 DNA reads TGTGCCTGGAGTGTACTAGAGCGGGGGGAGACCCAGTACTTC. Translated, it gives CAWSVLERGETQYF.

Remarks on this clonotype: A much larger clone is a single base away; this may be a read error. V gene TRBV10-3 combines with J gene TRBJ2-7, with D possibly being TRBD1 (6 bases). CDR1 is ENHRY, CDR2 SYGVKD, per germline. The CDR3 covers 14 residues. Trimming took 8 bases from V and 4 from J, leaving 18 bases between them. The CDR3 sequence: CAILGRGRGYEQYF. CDR3 DNA sequence: TGTGCCATCCTGGGCAGGGGTCGGGGTTACGAGCAGTACTTC.

This clonotype is judged medium-sized (0.01 to 0.1%). The chain links TRBV4-1 to TRBJ2-7; TRBD1 matches at 8 bases. Per germline, CDR1 MGHRA and CDR2 YSYEKL. The CDR3 runs 17 residues. Trimming removed 2 bases from V and 3 bases from J; junction bases left unmatched: 12. CDR3 loop: CASSQSGAGTGDYEQYF. DNA for the CDR3: TGCGCCAGCAGCCAATCCGGGGCCGGGACAGGAGACTACGAGCAGTACTTC.